A selection of T cell receptor beta chains follows, all from one sample in a study of shared clonotypes between healthy human individuals. TCRdb's table, derived via immunoSEQ multiplex PCR, lists solely in-frame clones and lacks some. The sample has around 1.1 million clones; approximately 78% are singletons. The specimen sequenced was memory CD4+ T cells from PBMCs. All receptors come from a man younger than 35 in good health. Some clones in this sample may be carry-over from other donors' samples. Both conserved end residues are part of each CDR3. A D gene is named only where the DNA matches it firmly. Clone size is not always given. Where it is, it says once, few, many or a class for expanded clones.

TRBV18	TRBD2	many	TRBJ2-5	TGTGCCAGCTCACCGGAGGCTAGCGGTAGCACCCAGTACTTC	CASSPEASGSTQYF
TRBV20-1	NA	NA	TRBJ2-1	TGCAGTGCCCAGCGGAATGAGCAGTTCTTC	CSAQRNEQFF
TRBV9	TRBD1	NA	TRBJ1-3	TGTGCCAGCAGCGTCGAAAGGACAGGGTGGAACACCATATATTTT	CASSVERTGWNTIYF
TRBV10-3	TRBD2	NA	TRBJ2-3	TGTGCCATCAATCCGGGACTAGCGGGAGGACAGAGAGATACGCAGTATTTT	CAINPGLAGGQRDTQYF
TRBV5-6	NA	NA	TRBJ1-2	TGTGCCAGCAGCTCCGCCGGGACGGCTAACTATGGCTACACCTTC	CASSSAGTANYGYTF
TRBV7-2	NA	NA	TRBJ2-1	TGTGCCAGCAGCGCACGGTTTAGCTCCTACAATGAGCAGTTCTTC	CASSARFSSYNEQFF
TRBV25-1	NA	once	TRBJ2-7	TGTGCCAGCAGTGGCACCGTCGGTCCCTACGAGCAGTACTTC	CASSGTVGPYEQYF
TRBV7-2	NA	NA	TRBJ2-4	TGTGCCAGCAGCCAAGAGACTAGAAACATTCAGTACTTC	CASSQETRNIQYF
TRBV19	NA	NA	TRBJ1-2	TGTGCCGGGCAGCAGGGATGCTACACCTTC	CAGQQGCYTF
TRBV7-8	NA	NA	TRBJ1-2	TGTGCCAGCAGCTTAGATCCAGGGACTAACTATGGCTACACCTTC	CASSLDPGTNYGYTF
TRBV7-2	TRBD2	NA	TRBJ2-5	TGTGCCAGCAGCTTAAGTCCGCTAGCGGGAGGGGGGACCCAGTACTTC	CASSLSPLAGGGTQYF
TRBV9	NA	NA	TRBJ2-1	TGTGCCAGCAGCGTAGGGACAGACGTACCTGAGCAGTTCTTC	CASSVGTDVPEQFF
TRBV9	TRBD1	NA	TRBJ2-5	TGTGCCAGCAGCGCGGGGACAGGGGTGTACCAAGAGACCCAGTACTTC	CASSAGTGVYQETQYF
TRBV21-1	NA	NA	TRBJ1-1	NA	CASSKVGTGTTEAFF
TRBV21-1	NA	NA	TRBJ1-1	TGTGCCAGCAGCAAAGCGGGGGCAGGCCCTGAAGCTTTCTTT	CASSKAGAGPEAFF
TRBV19	NA	NA	TRBJ2-7	TGTGCCAGTAGCTCGTTTGGGGTCGACGAGCAGTACTTC	CASSSFGVDEQYF
TRBV7-3	NA	NA	TRBJ2-1	TGTGCCAGCAGCTTAAATGGTGGGCGGGGGCAGTTCTTC	CASSLNGGRGQFF
TRBV6-6	TRBD1	NA	TRBJ2-1	TGTGCCAGCACGGGACAGCTTAGGCATGAGCAGTTCTTC	CASTGQLRHEQFF
TRBV10-3	TRBD2	NA	TRBJ2-1	TGTGCCATCAGTGAAGTAGCGGGAGTTCATAACAATGAGCAGTTCTTC	CAISEVAGVHNNEQFF
TRBV5-4	NA	NA	TRBJ2-7	TGTGCCAGCAGCCCCGGGGCGGGCCTCGGGTCCTACGAGCAGTACTTC	CASSPGAGLGSYEQYF
TRBV7-2	NA	NA	TRBJ2-5	TGTGCCAGCAGCCCAGGGGCGCGTATCTGGGACCAAGAGACCCAGTACTTC	CASSPGARIWDQETQYF
TRBV19	TRBD1	NA	TRBJ1-2	TGTGCCAGTAGTAGGCCCCAACCGGGACAGGACTATGGCTACACCTTC	CASSRPQPGQDYGYTF
TRBV7-2	TRBD2	NA	TRBJ2-3	TGTGCCAGCAGCTTAGGGGAGCGGGACTGGTATTTT	CASSLGERDWYF
TRBV5-6	NA	NA	TRBJ2-1	TGTGCCAGCAGCGCGTACGGCTACAATGAGCAGTTCTTC	CASSAYGYNEQFF
TRBV4-1	NA	NA	TRBJ1-5	TGCGCCAGCAGCCAAGTTCCGGGGGGTAGCAATCAGCCCCAGCATTTT	CASSQVPGGSNQPQHF
TRBV7-3	TRBD1	NA	TRBJ1-2	TGTGCCAGCAGCCCCAGGACAGGAACTAACTATGGCTACACCTTC	CASSPRTGTNYGYTF
TRBV29-1	NA	once	TRBJ2-3	TGCAGCGTTGAAGGACAGACTCGGGATACGCAGTATTTT	CSVEGQTRDTQYF
TRBV7-2	NA	NA	TRBJ2-3	TGTGCCAGCAGCAGACAGGTCATTGGAGATACGCAGTATTTT	CASSRQVIGDTQYF
TRBV5-1	NA	NA	TRBJ1-2	TGCGCCAGCAGACATGGGTATAAGGGGCAAAACTATGGCTACACCTTC	CASRHGYKGQNYGYTF
TRBV29-1	NA	NA	TRBJ1-1	TGCAGCGTTGAAGAGTCCAGGGGCCACACTGAAGCTTTCTTT	CSVEESRGHTEAFF
TRBV5-1	NA	NA	TRBJ2-3	TGCGCCAGCAGCTTGGCGGCTAGCACAGATACGCAGTATTTT	CASSLAASTDTQYF
TRBV7-7	NA	NA	TRBJ1-1	TGTGCCAGCAGCCCAGAGGCCGGAGCTGAAGCTTTCTTT	CASSPEAGAEAFF
TRBV19	TRBD1	NA	TRBJ1-1	TGTGCCAGTAGTCTCAGGACAGGGGCGAACACTGAAGCTTTCTTT	CASSLRTGANTEAFF
TRBV12-5	NA	NA	TRBJ2-5	TGTGCTAGTGGTTTGGGGGTTTGGGGCGAGGAGACCCAGTACTTC	CASGLGVWGEETQYF
TRBV5-1	NA	NA	TRBJ2-1	TGCGCCAGCAGCTTGGCCCCGGGTGGCTCCTACAATGAGCAGTTCTTC	CASSLAPGGSYNEQFF